The 9 T cell receptor beta chains below come from one sample, sequenced in a study of blood T cell repertoires in COVID-19. Profiling relied on immunoSEQ multiplex PCR, and the TCRdb table lists in-frame clones only, not all of them. The repertoire holds more than 55,000 clones, approximately 90% seen once, with 1% to 1.5% in the top ten. Source material: peripheral blood. These receptors all come from a woman aged 80 or over with acute or convalescent COVID-19.

This chain joins TRBV7-2 and TRBJ2-2, with D maybe TRBD2 (6 bases). The CDR3 loop spans 14 amino acids. Trimming cost V 6 bases and J 6 bases, with 14 bases left between them. Germline assignment: CDR1 SGHTA and CDR2 FQGNSA. This CDR3 is CASRSGTHPGELFF. CDR3 bases: TGTGCCAGCAGATCAGGGACTCATCCCGGGGAGCTGTTTTTT.

This chain joins TRBV12-3 or TRBV12-4 and TRBJ1-2, with D possibly matching TRBD1 (5 bases). Deletions cut 6 bases from V and 6 bases from J, with 11 bases between. The CDR3 is made up of 12 amino acids. The CDR3 region has the DNA TGTGCCAGCAGGGCGGGGGGGAATGGCTACACCTTC. It codes for CASRAGGNGYTF.

This clone was observed a few times. The chain joins TRBV7-8 to TRBJ2-3; 9 nucleotides align to TRBD2. Germline V gene lookup returns CDR1 SGHVS and CDR2 FQNEAQ. V shed 1 base and J 0 bases; nucleotides not matched to a gene: 8. The CDR3 covers 18 residues. The CDR3 nucleotides are TGTGCCAGCAGCTTAGTGGCGGGGGGGCCATTAAGCACAGATACGCAGTATTTT. Translated: CASSLVAGGPLSTDTQYF.

V is TRBV6-1 and J is TRBJ1-3; D is uncertain. Germline CDR1 MNHNS, CDR2 SASEGT. The CDR3 runs 15 residues. V was trimmed by 0 bases and J by 9 bases, leaving 15 bases between them. As DNA, the CDR3 is TGTGCCAGCAGTGAAGCGCGGGCAGGCGTTAGCACCATATATTTT. Its protein product is CASSEARAGVSTIYF.

J is TRBJ2-4 and V is TRBV5-6; no firm D call. From germline, CDR1 is SGHDT and CDR2 YYEEEE. Trimming pared 3 bases from V and 8 bases from J, leaving 18 bases between. The CDR3 is made up of 15 amino acids. The CDR3 bases are TGTGCCAGCAGCTCCGGTCCGAGCCTATCGGACATTCAGTACTTC. Amino acid sequence: CASSSGPSLSDIQYF.

The chain employs TRBV15 and TRBJ1-1; a weak D match, TRBD1 (5 bases). Per the germline V gene, CDR1 is LNHNV and CDR2 is YYDKDF (reference sequence). V lost 1 base and J 1 base, leaving 10 bases between the germline ends. CDR3 length equals 15 residues. CDR3 nucleotide sequence: TGTGCCACCAGCAGAGGTGGGGCGCAGAACACTGAAGCTTTCTTT. This encodes CATSRGGAQNTEAFF.

V gene TRBV6-6 combines with J gene TRBJ2-5, with D possibly being TRBD2 (5 bases). The germline V and J ends were trimmed by 6 bases and 5 bases, with 16 bases remaining between them. The germline V gene has CDR1 MNHNY and CDR2 SVGAGI (reference sequence). The CDR3 is 14 residues long. This CDR3 reads CASRERSGGETQYF. CDR3 DNA: TGTGCCAGCAGGGAGAGGAGCGGCGGCGAGACCCAGTACTTC.

This clone occurred a few times. V gene TRBV7-9 combines with J gene TRBJ2-3; 12 bases are shared with TRBD1. The V gene's germline CDR1 is SEHNR and CDR2 FQNEAQ (reference sequence). V lost 4 bases to trimming and J lost 6 bases; unmatched junction nucleotides: 2. The CDR3 covers 14 residues. This CDR3 is CASSWDRGQDTQYF. The CDR3 region has the DNA TGTGCCAGCAGCTGGGACAGGGGGCAGGATACGCAGTATTTT. The whole variable domain, remainder taken from reference TRBV7-9 and TRBJ2-3, is DTGVSQNPRHKITKRGQNVTFRCDPISEHNRLYWYRQTLGQGPEFLTYFQNEAQLEKSRLLSDRFSAERPKGSFSTLEIQRTEQGDSAMYLCASSWDRGQDTQYFGPGTRLTVL.

The CDR3 DNA sequence: TGTGCCAGCAGTTTATTGGGCGCTTCCTACGAGCAGTACTTC. It yields the protein CASSLLGASYEQYF. The chain joins TRBV28 to TRBJ2-7; no reliable D call. Germline V lookup: CDR1 MDHEN, CDR2 SYDVKM. Trimming cost V 1 base and J 1 base, with 8 bases left between them. The CDR3 has 14 amino acids.